This T cell receptor beta chain was found in a study of T cell responses to AZD1222 COVID-19 vaccine. Germline V gene data show CDR1 as MGHDK and CDR2 as SYGVNS. V was pared by 4 bases and J by 3 bases, with 22 bases between. This CDR3 has 17 amino acids. This table comes from immunoSEQ multiplex PCR, and its TCRdb copy is limited to in-frame clones, with some not included. Of under 150,000 clones detected, about 93% appear once; the ten largest clones hold 1.5% to 2%. Findings and limits, study-wide: In the spike-specific TCR repertoire, nearly half reportedly target unmutated variant regions. Females made up more of the donors, who were largely white British, and clonal diversity may have come out too low. The CD4 TCRs associated with vaccination extended across spike and predominated at 160-218 and 743-854. The peak T cell response came first, and repertoires were sampled only after it.

Notes on this clone: As yet, its antigen is unknown.

The origin of this receptor is an adult in good health. Sequenced here: peripheral blood, sampled on day 0 of AZD1222 vaccination. The V call is TRBV25-1, the J call TRBJ2-7; TRBD2 might be the D (6 bases). CDR3: CASSGLATRRGYYEQYF. CDR3 bases: TGTGCCAGCAGTGGCCTCGCAACACGACGGGGGTACTACGAGCAGTACTTC.